The 3 T cell receptor beta chains reported below all come from one sample, sequenced in a study of blood T cell repertoires in COVID-19. Profiled with immunoSEQ multiplex PCR; TCRdb holds only in-frame clones, not every one. The table has 190,000 or so clones, roughly 87% seen once. The sample comprised PBMCs or T cells enriched from blood (not recorded which). These receptor sequences come from a man aged 18 to 35 with acute COVID-19.

The chain combines TRBV3-1 (or the pseudogene TRBV3-2) with TRBJ2-5; TRBD2 matches at 7 bases. The CDR3 sequence is 14 residues long. V lost 0 bases to trimming and J lost 2 bases; unmatched junction nucleotides: 0. Germline V lookup: CDR1 LGHDT, CDR2 YNNKEL (reference sequence). The DNA of the CDR3 is TGTGCCAGCAGCCAAGAGGGAGGGCAAGAGACCCAGTACTTC. Translated: CASSQEGGQETQYF.

The V and J genes are TRBV19 and TRBJ2-7, with no clear D. From germline, CDR1 is LNHDA and CDR2 SQIVND (reference sequence). The CDR3 totals 12 residues. Trimming removed 6 bases from V and 5 bases from J, with 11 bases in between. The CDR3 nucleotides are TGTGCCAGTAGAACGGAGCGTGACGAGCAGTACTTC. This gives the protein CASRTERDEQYF.

The chain links TRBV19 to TRBJ1-2; a weak D match, TRBD1 (6 bases). Germline V gene lookup returns CDR1 LNHDA and CDR2 SQIVND (reference sequence). This CDR3 has 13 amino acids. V dropped 5 bases and J dropped 7 bases, with 14 bases sitting between them. The CDR3 DNA follows: TGTGCCAGTAGTCCCGGGACAACGTCTGGCTACACCTTC. This translates into CASSPGTTSGYTF.